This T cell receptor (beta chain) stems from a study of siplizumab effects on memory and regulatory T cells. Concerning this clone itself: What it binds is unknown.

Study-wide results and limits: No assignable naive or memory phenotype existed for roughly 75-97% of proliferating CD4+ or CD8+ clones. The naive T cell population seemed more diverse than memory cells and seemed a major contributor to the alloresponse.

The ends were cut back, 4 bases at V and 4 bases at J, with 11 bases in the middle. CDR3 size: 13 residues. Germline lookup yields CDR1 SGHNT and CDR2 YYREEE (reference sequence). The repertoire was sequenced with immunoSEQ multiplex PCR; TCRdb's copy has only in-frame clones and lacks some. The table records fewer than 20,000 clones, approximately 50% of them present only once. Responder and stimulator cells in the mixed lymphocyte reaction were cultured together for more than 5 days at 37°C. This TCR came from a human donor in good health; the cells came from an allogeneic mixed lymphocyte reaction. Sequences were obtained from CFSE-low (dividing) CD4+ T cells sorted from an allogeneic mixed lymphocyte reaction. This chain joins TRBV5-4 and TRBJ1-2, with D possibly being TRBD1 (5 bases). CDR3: CASSLDGTYGYTF. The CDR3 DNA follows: TGTGCCAGCAGCCTCGACGGGACCTATGGCTACACCTTC. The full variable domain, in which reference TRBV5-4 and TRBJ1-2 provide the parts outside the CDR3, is ETGVTQSPTHLIKTRGQQVTLRCSSQSGHNTVSWYQQALGQGPQFIFQYYREEENGRGNFPPRFSGLQFPNYSSELNVNALELDDSALYLCASSLDGTYGYTFGSGTRLTVV.